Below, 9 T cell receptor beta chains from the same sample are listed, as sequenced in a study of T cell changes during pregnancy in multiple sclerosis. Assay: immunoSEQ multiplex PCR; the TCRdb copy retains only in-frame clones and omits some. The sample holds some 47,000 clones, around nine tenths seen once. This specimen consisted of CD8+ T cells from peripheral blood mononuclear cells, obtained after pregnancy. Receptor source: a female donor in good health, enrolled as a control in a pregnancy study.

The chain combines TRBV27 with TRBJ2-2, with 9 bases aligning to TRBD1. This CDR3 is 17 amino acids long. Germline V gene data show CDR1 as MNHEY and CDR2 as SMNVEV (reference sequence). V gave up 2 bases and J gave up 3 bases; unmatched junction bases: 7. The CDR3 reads CASSLTPQGAYTGELFF. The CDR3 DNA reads TGTGCCAGCAGTTTAACCCCACAGGGGGCCTACACCGGGGAGCTGTTTTTT.

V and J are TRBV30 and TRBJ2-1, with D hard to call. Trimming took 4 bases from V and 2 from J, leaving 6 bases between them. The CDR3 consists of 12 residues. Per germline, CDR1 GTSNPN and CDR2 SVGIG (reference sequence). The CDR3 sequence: CAWTVPYNEQFF. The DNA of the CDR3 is TGTGCCTGGACCGTCCCCTACAATGAGCAGTTCTTC. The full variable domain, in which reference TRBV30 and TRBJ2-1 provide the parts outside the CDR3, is SQTIHQWPATLVQPVGSPLSLECTVEGTSNPNLYWYRQAAGRGLQLLFYSVGIGQISSEVPQNLSASRPQDRQFILSSKKLLLSDSGFYLCAWTVPYNEQFFGPGTRLTVL.

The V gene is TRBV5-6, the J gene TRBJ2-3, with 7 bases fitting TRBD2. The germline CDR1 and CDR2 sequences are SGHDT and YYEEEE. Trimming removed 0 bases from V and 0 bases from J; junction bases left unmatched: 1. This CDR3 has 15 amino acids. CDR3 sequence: CASSLELASTDTQYF. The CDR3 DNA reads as TGTGCCAGCAGCTTGGAACTAGCGAGCACAGATACGCAGTATTTT.

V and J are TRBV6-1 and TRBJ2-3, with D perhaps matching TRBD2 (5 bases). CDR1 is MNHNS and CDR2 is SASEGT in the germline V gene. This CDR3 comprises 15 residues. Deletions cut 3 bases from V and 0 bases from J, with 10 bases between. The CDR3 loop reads CASSEGSTSTDTQYF. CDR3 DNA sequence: TGTGCCAGCAGTGAGGGGAGCACAAGCACAGATACGCAGTATTTT.

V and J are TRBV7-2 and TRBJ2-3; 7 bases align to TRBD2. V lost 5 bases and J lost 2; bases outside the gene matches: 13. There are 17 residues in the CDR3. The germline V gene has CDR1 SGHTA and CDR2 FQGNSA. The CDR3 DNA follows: TGTGCCAGCAGCCCGCCGGCGGGGGTAAACCCCACAGATACGCAGTATTTT. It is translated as CASSPPAGVNPTDTQYF.

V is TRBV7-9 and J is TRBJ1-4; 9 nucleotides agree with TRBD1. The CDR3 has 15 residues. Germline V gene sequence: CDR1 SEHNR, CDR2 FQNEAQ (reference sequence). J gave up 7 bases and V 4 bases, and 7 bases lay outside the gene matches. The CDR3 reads CASSSPGQGLEKLFF. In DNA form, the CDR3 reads TGTGCCAGCAGCTCACCGGGACAGGGCCTTGAAAAACTGTTTTTT.

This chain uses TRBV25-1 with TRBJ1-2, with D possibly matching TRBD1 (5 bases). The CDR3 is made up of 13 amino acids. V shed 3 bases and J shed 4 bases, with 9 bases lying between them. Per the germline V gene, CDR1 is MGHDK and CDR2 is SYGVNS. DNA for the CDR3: TGTGCCAGCAGTGAGACAGTGTTCTATGGCTACACCTTC. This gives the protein CASSETVFYGYTF.

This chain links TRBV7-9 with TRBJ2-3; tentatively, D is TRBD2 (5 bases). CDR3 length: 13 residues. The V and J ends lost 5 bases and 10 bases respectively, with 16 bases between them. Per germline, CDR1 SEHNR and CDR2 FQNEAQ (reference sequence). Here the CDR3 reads CASSDGLRPAQYF. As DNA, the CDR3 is TGTGCCAGCAGCGACGGACTCCGCCCCGCGCAGTATTTT.

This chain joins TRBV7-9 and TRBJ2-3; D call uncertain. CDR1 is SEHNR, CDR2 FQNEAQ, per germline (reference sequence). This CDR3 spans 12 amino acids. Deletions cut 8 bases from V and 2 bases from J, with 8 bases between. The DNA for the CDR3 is TGTGCCAGCCGTTCCCTCACAGATACGCAGTATTTT. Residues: CASRSLTDTQYF.